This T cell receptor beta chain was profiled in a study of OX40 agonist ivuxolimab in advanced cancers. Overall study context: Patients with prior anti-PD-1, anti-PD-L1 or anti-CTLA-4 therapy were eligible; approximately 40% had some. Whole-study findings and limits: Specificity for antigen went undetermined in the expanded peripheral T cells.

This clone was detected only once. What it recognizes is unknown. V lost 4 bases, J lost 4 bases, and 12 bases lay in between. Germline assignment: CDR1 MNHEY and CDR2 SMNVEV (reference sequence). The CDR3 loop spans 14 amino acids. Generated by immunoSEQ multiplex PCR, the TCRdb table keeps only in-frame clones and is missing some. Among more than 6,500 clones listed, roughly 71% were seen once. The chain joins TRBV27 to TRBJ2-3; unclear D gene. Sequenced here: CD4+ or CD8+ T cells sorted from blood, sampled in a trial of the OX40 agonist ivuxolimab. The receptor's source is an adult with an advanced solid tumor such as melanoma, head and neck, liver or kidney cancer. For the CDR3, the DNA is TGTGCCAGCAGTTGGGCAGGTGGCGCAGATACGCAGTATTTT. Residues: CASSWAGGADTQYF.